This T cell receptor (beta chain) was recorded in a study of early T cells in non-severe SARS-CoV-2 infection. Whole-study context: Sequencing used unsorted whole-blood bulk RNA, so chains lack pairing. Study-wide results and caveats: CD4 and private specificities were missed by VDJdb matching, which favored anti-spike CD8 responses.

As for this clonotype: The antigen remains unidentified.

Unique molecular identifiers were affixed to single, distinct cDNA molecules. TCRdb used MiXCR to reprocess the 5' RACE reads, holding one entry per CDR3 protein. The sample includes over 85,000 distinct CDR3 sequences, about 15% of them seen just once. The TCR comes from an adult who was a healthcare worker with PCR-confirmed SARS-CoV-2 infection or an uninfected control (not recorded which). The specimen sequenced was whole blood.

CDR3 in DNA: TGCGCCAGCAGCGGGCTAGCGGGGGTCGAAGAGACCCAGTACTTC. It yields the protein CASSGLAGVEETQYF. The V gene is TRBV5-1, the J gene TRBJ2-5, with 10 bases lining up with TRBD2. This CDR3 spans 15 amino acids. The ends lost 4 bases at V and 3 bases at J; junction bases unmatched: 6. The germline V gene encodes CDR1 SGHRS and CDR2 YFSETQ.